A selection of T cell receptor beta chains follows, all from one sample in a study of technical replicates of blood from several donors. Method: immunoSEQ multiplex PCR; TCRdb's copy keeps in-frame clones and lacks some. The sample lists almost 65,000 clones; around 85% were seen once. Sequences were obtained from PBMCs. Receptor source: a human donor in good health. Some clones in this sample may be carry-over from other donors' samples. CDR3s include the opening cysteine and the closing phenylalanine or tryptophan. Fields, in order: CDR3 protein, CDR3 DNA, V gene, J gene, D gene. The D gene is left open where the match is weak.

cdr3_aa: CASSLGPHTYEQYF
cdr3_nt: TGTGCCAGCAGCTTAGGTCCCCACACCTACGAGCAGTACTTC
v_call: TRBV11-2
j_call: TRBJ2-7
d_call: NA

cdr3_aa: CASSPAGGSNEQFF
cdr3_nt: TGTGCCAGCTCACCAGCGGGAGGTTCCAATGAGCAGTTCTTC
v_call: TRBV18
j_call: TRBJ2-1
d_call: TRBD2

cdr3_aa: CASNLAGGPGGTQYF
cdr3_nt: TGTGCCAGCAACCTAGCGGGGGGCCCCGGAGGGACCCAGTACTTC
v_call: TRBV9
j_call: TRBJ2-5
d_call: TRBD2

cdr3_aa: CASTFFRTGGFATNEKLFF
cdr3_nt: TGTGCCAGCACCTTCTTCCGGACAGGGGGATTTGCAACTAATGAAAAACTGTTTTTT
v_call: TRBV5-6
j_call: TRBJ1-4
d_call: TRBD1

cdr3_aa: CASSPQPTNEKLFF
cdr3_nt: TGTGCCAGCAGCCCACAACCGACTAATGAAAAACTGTTTTTT
v_call: TRBV9
j_call: TRBJ1-4
d_call: NA

cdr3_aa: CASSQEGRSYNEQFF
cdr3_nt: TGCGCCAGCAGCCAAGAGGGCCGCTCCTACAATGAGCAGTTCTTC
v_call: TRBV4-1
j_call: TRBJ2-1
d_call: NA

cdr3_aa: CASSQDLKTGERNIQYF
cdr3_nt: TGTGCCAGCAGCCAAGACTTAAAAACAGGGGAAAGGAACATTCAGTACTTC
v_call: TRBV4-2
j_call: TRBJ2-4
d_call: TRBD1

cdr3_aa: CASSRLAGEETQYF
cdr3_nt: TGTGCCAGCAGCCGATTAGCGGGAGAAGAGACCCAGTACTTC
v_call: TRBV7-7
j_call: TRBJ2-5
d_call: TRBD2

cdr3_aa: CASSLARQSYEQYF
cdr3_nt: TGTGCCAGCAGCTTAGCTCGACAGTCCTACGAGCAGTACTTC
v_call: TRBV7-2
j_call: TRBJ2-7
d_call: NA

cdr3_aa: CASSPQGRGYTF
cdr3_nt: TGTGCCAGCAGCCCTCAGGGTAGAGGCTACACCTTC
v_call: TRBV7-2
j_call: TRBJ1-2
d_call: NA

cdr3_aa: CASISLGNTEAFF
cdr3_nt: TGTGCCTCAATTAGTCTGGGCAACACTGAAGCTTTCTTT
v_call: TRBV30
j_call: TRBJ1-1
d_call: NA

cdr3_aa: CASSARSGSRGVNTEAFF
cdr3_nt: TGTGCCAGTAGTGCCCGATCCGGGTCCCGAGGAGTGAACACTGAAGCTTTCTTT
v_call: TRBV19
j_call: TRBJ1-1
d_call: NA

cdr3_aa: CASSQVAGTDTQYF
cdr3_nt: TGCGCCAGCAGCCAAGTAGCGGGCACAGATACGCAGTATTTT
v_call: TRBV4-1
j_call: TRBJ2-3
d_call: NA

cdr3_aa: CAWSFGRSHGYTF
cdr3_nt: TGTGCCTGGAGTTTTGGGAGATCCCATGGCTACACCTTC
v_call: TRBV30
j_call: TRBJ1-2
d_call: NA

cdr3_aa: CASSVAEGGIPGELFF
cdr3_nt: TGTGCCAGCAGCGTAGCTGAGGGAGGGATACCCGGGGAGCTGTTTTTT
v_call: TRBV9
j_call: TRBJ2-2
d_call: TRBD2

cdr3_aa: CAISGKDRGTYGYTF
cdr3_nt: TGTGCCATCAGTGGGAAGGACAGGGGGACCTATGGCTACACCTTC
v_call: TRBV10-3
j_call: TRBJ1-2
d_call: TRBD1

cdr3_aa: CASSVLGQGAYEQYF
cdr3_nt: TGTGCCAGCAGCGTATTAGGACAGGGGGCCTACGAGCAGTACTTC
v_call: TRBV9
j_call: TRBJ2-7
d_call: TRBD1

cdr3_aa: CASSQDKQGYGYTF
cdr3_nt: TGCGCCAGCAGCCAAGATAAACAGGGTTACGGCTACACCTTC
v_call: TRBV4-3
j_call: TRBJ1-2
d_call: NA

cdr3_aa: CASSSGQPNQPQHF
cdr3_nt: TGCGCCAGCAGCTCGGGACAGCCCAATCAGCCCCAGCATTTT
v_call: TRBV5-1
j_call: TRBJ1-5
d_call: TRBD1

cdr3_aa: CASRHTGTSGEQYF
cdr3_nt: TGTGCCAGCAGACATACCGGGACTAGCGGCGAGCAGTACTTC
v_call: TRBV7-2
j_call: TRBJ2-7
d_call: TRBD2